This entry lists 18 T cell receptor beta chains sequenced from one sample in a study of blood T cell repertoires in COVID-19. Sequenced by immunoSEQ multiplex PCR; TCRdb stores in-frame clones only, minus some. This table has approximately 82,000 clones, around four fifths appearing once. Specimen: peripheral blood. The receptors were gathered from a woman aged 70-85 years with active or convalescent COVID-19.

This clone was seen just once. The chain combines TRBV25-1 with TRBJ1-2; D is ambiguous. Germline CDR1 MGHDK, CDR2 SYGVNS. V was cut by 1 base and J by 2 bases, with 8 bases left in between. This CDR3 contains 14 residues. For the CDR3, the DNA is TGTGCCAGCAGTGAATCCCCCCTCAACTATGGCTACACCTTC. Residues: CASSESPLNYGYTF.

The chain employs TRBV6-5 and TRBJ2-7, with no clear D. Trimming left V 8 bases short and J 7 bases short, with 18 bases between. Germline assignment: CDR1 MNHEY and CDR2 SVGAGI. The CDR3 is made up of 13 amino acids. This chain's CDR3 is CASRRGRIREQYF. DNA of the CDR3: TGTGCCAGCCGCCGTGGAAGGATCAGGGAGCAGTACTTC.

Written as DNA, the CDR3 is TGTGCCAGCAGAACGACCGGGACTCCGAATGGCTACACCTTC. This codes for CASRTTGTPNGYTF. The chain employs TRBV28 and TRBJ1-2; tentative D call: TRBD1 (5 bases). Germline assignment: CDR1 MDHEN and CDR2 SYDVKM. The CDR3 is made up of 14 amino acids. The ends were cut back, 6 bases at V and 6 bases at J, with 17 bases in the middle.

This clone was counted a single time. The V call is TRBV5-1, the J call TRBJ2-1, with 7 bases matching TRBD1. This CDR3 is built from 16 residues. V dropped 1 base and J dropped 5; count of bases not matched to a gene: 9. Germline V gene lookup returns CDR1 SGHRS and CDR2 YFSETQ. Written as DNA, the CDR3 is TGCGCCAGCAGCTTGACGACAGGGAAAGGCGACAATGAGCAGTTCTTC. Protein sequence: CASSLTTGKGDNEQFF. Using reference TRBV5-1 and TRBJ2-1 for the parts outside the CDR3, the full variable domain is KAGVTQTPRYLIKTRGQQVTLSCSPISGHRSVSWYQQTPGQGLQFLFEYFSETQRNKGNFPGRFSGRQFSNSRSEMNVSTLELGDSALYLCASSLTTGKGDNEQFFGPGTRLTVL.

CDR3 region: CASSLGGSGNTEAFF. CDR3 in DNA: TGCGCCAGCAGCTTGGGAGGTTCGGGAAACACTGAAGCTTTCTTT. The chain carries TRBV5-1 and TRBJ1-1; no reliable D call. Looked up from germline, CDR1 is SGHRS and CDR2 is YFSETQ. V was trimmed by 0 bases and J by 2 bases, leaving 11 bases between them. There are 15 residues in the CDR3. Full variable domain (rest looked up from reference TRBV5-1 and TRBJ1-1): KAGVTQTPRYLIKTRGQQVTLSCSPISGHRSVSWYQQTPGQGLQFLFEYFSETQRNKGNFPGRFSGRQFSNSRSEMNVSTLELGDSALYLCASSLGGSGNTEAFFGQGTRLTVV.

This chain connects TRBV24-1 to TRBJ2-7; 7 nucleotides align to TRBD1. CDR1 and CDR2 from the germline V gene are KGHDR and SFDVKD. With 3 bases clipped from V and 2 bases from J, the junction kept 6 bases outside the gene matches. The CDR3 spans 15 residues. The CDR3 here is CATSDPRTGTYEQYF. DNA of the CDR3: TGTGCCACCAGTGATCCGCGGACAGGCACCTACGAGCAGTACTTC.

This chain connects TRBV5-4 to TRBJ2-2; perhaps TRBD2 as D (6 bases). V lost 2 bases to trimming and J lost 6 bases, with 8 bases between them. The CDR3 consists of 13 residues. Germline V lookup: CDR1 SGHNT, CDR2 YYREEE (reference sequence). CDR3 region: CASSFTSPGELFF. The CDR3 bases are TGTGCCAGCAGCTTTACTAGCCCCGGGGAGCTGTTTTTT.

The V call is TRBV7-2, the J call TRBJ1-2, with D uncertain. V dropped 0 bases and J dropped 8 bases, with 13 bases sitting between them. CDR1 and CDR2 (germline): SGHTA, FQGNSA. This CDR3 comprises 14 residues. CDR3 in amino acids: CASSLALAARGYTF. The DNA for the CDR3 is TGTGCCAGCAGCTTAGCGCTGGCGGCGCGGGGCTACACCTTC.

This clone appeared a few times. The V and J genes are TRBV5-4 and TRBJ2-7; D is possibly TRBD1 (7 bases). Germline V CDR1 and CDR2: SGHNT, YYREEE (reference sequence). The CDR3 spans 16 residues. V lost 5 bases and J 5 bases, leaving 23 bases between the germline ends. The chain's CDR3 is CASSPGGSSRDHEQYF. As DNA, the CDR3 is TGTGCCAGCAGTCCAGGGGGGTCAAGTAGGGATCACGAGCAGTACTTC.

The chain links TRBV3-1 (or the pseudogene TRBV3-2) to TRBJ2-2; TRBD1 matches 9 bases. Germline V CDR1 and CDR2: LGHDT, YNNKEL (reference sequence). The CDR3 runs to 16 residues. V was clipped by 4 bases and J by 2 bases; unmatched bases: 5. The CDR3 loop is CASSPQGALNTGELFF. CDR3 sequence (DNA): TGTGCCAGCAGCCCACAGGGGGCTTTAAACACCGGGGAGCTGTTTTTT.

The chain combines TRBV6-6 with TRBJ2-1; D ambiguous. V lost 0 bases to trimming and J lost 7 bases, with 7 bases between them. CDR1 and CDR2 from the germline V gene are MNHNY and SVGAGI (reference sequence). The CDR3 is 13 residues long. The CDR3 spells CASSYSGQNEQFF. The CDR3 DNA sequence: TGTGCCAGCAGTTACTCTGGGCAGAATGAGCAGTTCTTC.

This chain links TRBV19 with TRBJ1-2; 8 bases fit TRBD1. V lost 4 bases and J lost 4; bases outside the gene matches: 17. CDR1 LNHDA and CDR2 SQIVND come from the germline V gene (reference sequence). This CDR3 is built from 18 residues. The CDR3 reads CASSNPRSDRELIYGYTF. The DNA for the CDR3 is TGTGCCAGTAGTAACCCGAGATCGGACAGGGAACTCATCTATGGCTACACCTTC.

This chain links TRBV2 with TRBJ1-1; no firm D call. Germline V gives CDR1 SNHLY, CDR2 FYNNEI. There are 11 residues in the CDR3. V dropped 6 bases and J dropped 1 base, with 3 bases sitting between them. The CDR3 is CASRANTEAFF. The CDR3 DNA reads TGTGCCAGCAGGGCGAACACTGAAGCTTTCTTT.

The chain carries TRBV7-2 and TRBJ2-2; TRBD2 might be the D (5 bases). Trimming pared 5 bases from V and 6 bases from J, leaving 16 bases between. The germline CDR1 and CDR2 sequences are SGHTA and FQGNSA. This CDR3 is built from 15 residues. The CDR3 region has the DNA TGTGCCAGCAGCCCTACGGGATTTCGACCCGGGGAGCTGTTTTTT. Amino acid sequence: CASSPTGFRPGELFF.

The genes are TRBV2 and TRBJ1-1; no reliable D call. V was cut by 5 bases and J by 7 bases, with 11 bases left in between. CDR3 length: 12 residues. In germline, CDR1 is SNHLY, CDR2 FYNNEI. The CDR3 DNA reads TGTGCCAGCAGTTTACAGTACTTTGAAGCTTTCTTT. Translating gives CASSLQYFEAFF.

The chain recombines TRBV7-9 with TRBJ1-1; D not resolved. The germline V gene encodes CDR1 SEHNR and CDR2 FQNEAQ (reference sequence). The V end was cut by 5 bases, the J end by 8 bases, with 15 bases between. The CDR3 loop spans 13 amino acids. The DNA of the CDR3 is TGTGCCAGCAGCCGCACGTCACAGAGAGAAGCTTTCTTT. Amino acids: CASSRTSQREAFF. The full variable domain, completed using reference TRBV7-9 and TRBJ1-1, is DTGVSQNPRHKITKRGQNVTFRCDPISEHNRLYWYRQTLGQGPEFLTYFQNEAQLEKSRLLSDRFSAERPKGSFSTLEIQRTEQGDSAMYLCASSRTSQREAFFGQGTRLTVV.

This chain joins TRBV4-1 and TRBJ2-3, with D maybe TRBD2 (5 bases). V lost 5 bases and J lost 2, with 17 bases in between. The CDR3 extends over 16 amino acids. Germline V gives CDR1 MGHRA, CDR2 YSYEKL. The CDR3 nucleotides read TGCGCCAGCAGCTCCCGGACCGGGGTCCCCACAGATACGCAGTATTTT. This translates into CASSSRTGVPTDTQYF.

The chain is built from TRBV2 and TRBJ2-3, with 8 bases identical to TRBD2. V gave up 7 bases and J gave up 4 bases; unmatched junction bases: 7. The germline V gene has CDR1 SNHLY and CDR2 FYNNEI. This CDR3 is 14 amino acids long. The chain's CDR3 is CASIPKRGSDTQYF. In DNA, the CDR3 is TGTGCCAGCATTCCCAAGCGGGGGTCAGATACGCAGTATTTT.